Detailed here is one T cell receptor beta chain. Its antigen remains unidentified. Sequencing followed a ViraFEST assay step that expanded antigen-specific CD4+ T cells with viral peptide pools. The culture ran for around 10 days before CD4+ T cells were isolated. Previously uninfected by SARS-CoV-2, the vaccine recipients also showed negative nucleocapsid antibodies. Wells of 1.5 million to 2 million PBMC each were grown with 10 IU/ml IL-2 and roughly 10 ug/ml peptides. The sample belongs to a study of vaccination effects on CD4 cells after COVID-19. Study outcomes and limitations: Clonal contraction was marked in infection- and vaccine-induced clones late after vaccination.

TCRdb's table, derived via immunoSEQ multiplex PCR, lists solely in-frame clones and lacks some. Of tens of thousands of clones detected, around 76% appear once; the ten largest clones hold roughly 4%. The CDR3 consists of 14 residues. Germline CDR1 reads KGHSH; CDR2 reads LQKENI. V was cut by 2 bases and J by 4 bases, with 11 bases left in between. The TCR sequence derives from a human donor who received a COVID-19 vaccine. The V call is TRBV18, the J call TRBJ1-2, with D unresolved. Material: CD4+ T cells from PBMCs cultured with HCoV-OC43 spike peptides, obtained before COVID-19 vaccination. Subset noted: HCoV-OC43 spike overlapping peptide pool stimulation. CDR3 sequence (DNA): TGTGCCAGCTCACCATCGCCCGATTTCTATGGCTACACCTTC. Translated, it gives CASSPSPDFYGYTF.